One and the same sample provided the 12 T cell receptor beta chains below, sequenced in a study of blood T cell repertoires in COVID-19 (dated by TCRdb to 2020 to 2021). The protocol used for the library was the immunoSEQ multiplex PCR assay. Here the immuneACCESS table is served through TCRdb, limited to in-frame sequences with V and J called. Missing clones are a known gap in these copies; in checked studies unresolved V genes cover under half, and the rest lacks a known reason. This sample comprises about 310,000 clones, about 91% of them detected only once. The ten most abundant clones make up 9.5% of the sample. The sequencing sample was made of PBMCs or T cells enriched from blood (not recorded which). The receptor source for this set is a middle-aged woman who had recovered from COVID-19.

The CDR3 DNA reads TGTGCCAGCAGCTTAGTGCTCAGCTCCTACAATGAGCAGTTCTTC. This translates into CASSLVLSSYNEQFF. The chain joins TRBV7-8 to TRBJ2-1, with no clear D. Trimming stripped 1 base from V and 0 bases from J, with 7 bases between. The CDR3 runs to 15 residues. The germline gives CDR1 SGHVS, CDR2 FQNEAQ.

This rearrangement joins TRBV30 to TRBJ2-1, with TRBD2 matching 14 bases. Germline lookup yields CDR1 GTSNPN and CDR2 SVGIG (reference sequence). V trimming: 5 bases; J trimming: 10 bases; junction bases outside the gene matches: 7. The CDR3 has 14 residues. CDR3 loop: CAWCPGLAGVEQFF. DNA of the CDR3: TGTGCCTGGTGCCCGGGACTAGCGGGAGTAGAGCAGTTCTTC.

The chain joins TRBV7-2 to TRBJ2-1; the match to TRBD1 covers 7 bases. CDR1 is SGHTA, CDR2 FQGNSA, per germline. The J segment lost 2 bases and the V segment lost 6 bases, leaving 7 bases of the junction unmatched. The CDR3 contains 15 residues. The CDR3 reads CASRSPGQTYNEQFF. As DNA, the CDR3 is TGTGCCAGCAGATCACCGGGACAGACCTACAATGAGCAGTTCTTC.

The V gene is TRBV11-3, the J gene TRBJ2-3, with TRBD2 matching 8 bases. V lost 3 bases and J lost 6; bases outside the gene matches: 5. The germline CDR1 and CDR2 sequences are SGHNT and YENEEA. The CDR3 spans 14 residues. This chain's CDR3 is CASSFNGREDTQYF. In DNA, the CDR3 is TGTGCCAGCAGCTTTAACGGGAGGGAGGATACGCAGTATTTT.

The chain joins TRBV2 to TRBJ1-2, with D tentatively TRBD1 (5 bases). The CDR3 is made up of 13 amino acids. Germline V gene data show CDR1 as SNHLY and CDR2 as FYNNEI. Trimming shortened V by 4 bases and J by 2 bases, and 8 bases separated the two germline ends. CDR3 bases: TGTGCCAGCAGTGGGACATTCAACTATGGCTACACCTTC. Its translation: CASSGTFNYGYTF.

This clone came up a few times. The chain has TRBV5-1 and TRBJ1-6; 8 nucleotides line up with TRBD1. The germline V gene has CDR1 SGHRS and CDR2 YFSETQ. Trimming took 3 bases from V and 2 from J; bases not matched to a gene: 13. There are 19 residues in the CDR3. DNA of the CDR3: TGCGCCAGCAGCTCGGAACCAGATACAGGGGGAACCTATAATTCACCCCTCCACTTT. It codes for CASSSEPDTGGTYNSPLHF.

This rearrangement joins TRBV6-2 or TRBV6-3 to TRBJ2-2; D remains ambiguous. CDR1 is MNHEY and CDR2 is SVGEGT in the germline V gene. The CDR3 loop spans 15 amino acids. V gave up 0 bases and J gave up 5 bases, with 10 bases separating them. The CDR3 DNA follows: TGTGCCAGCAGTTACTCGACAACAAGAACCGGGGAGCTGTTTTTT. This codes for CASSYSTTRTGELFF.

The V and J genes are TRBV7-2 and TRBJ2-7; TRBD1 aligns across 8 bases. The V segment lost 3 bases and the J segment 1 base; nucleotides outside the gene matches: 2. This CDR3 is built from 14 residues. The germline gives CDR1 SGHTA, CDR2 FQGNSA. The CDR3 sequence: CASSFQGASYEQYF. The CDR3 nucleotides are TGTGCCAGCAGCTTCCAGGGGGCTTCCTACGAGCAGTACTTC.

J is TRBJ1-1 and V is TRBV28, with TRBD1 as a possible D gene (5 bases). V was shortened by 6 bases and J by 11 bases, with 10 bases between the two germline ends. Germline CDR1 and CDR2: MDHEN and SYDVKM. This CDR3 has 10 amino acids. CDR3 nucleotides: TGTGCCAGCAGGGACACCTTGGCTTTCTTT. Its protein is CASRDTLAFF.

This chain joins TRBV11-3 and TRBJ2-2, with TRBD1 matching over 7 bases. The CDR3 contains 13 residues. Trimming took 3 bases from V and 7 from J; bases not matched to a gene: 2. CDR1 is SGHNT, CDR2 YENEEA, per germline. CDR3 loop: CASSLTGFGELFF. DNA of the CDR3: TGTGCCAGCAGCTTGACAGGGTTCGGGGAGCTGTTTTTT. The full variable domain, its missing parts supplied by reference TRBV11-3 and TRBJ2-2, is EAGVVQSPRYKIIEKKQPVAFWCNPISGHNTLYWYLQNLGQGPELLIRYENEEAVDDSQLPKDRFSAERLKGVDSTLKIQPAELGDSAVYLCASSLTGFGELFFGEGSRLTVL.

J is TRBJ1-2 and V is TRBV28; D remains ambiguous. Looked up from germline, CDR1 is MDHEN and CDR2 is SYDVKM. The V end was cut by 2 bases, the J end by 2 bases, with 6 bases between. The CDR3 is 13 residues long. The CDR3 region has the DNA TGTGCCAGCAGTTTAGGAGGGAACTATGGCTACACCTTC. Encoded protein: CASSLGGNYGYTF.

V and J are TRBV24-1 and TRBJ2-5; D gene ambiguous. The V and J ends lost 6 bases and 4 bases respectively, with 5 bases between them. Germline CDR1 is KGHDR and CDR2 is SFDVKD. The CDR3 runs 11 residues. DNA of the CDR3: TGTGCCACCAGTCTGAGAGAGACCCAGTACTTC. It is translated as CATSLRETQYF.